These T cell receptor beta chains were read from a single sample in a study of T-cell memory formation after mild COVID-19. Each CDR3 protein gets one entry after TCRdb re-called the 5' RACE reads with MiXCR. The sample holds approximately 500,000 distinct CDR3 sequences; approximately 25% are singletons and the top ten take around 12%. Material: PBMCs or a T cell subset sorted from them (not recorded which). These receptors all come from an adult woman who had mild COVID-19 (a few samples of this study predate the infection). Cell type and time point are not known. Each CDR3 is given with its conserved first and last residue. The order of the fields is clone size, D gene, V gene, J gene, CDR3 protein, CDR3 DNA. A D gene is named only where the DNA matches it firmly. Size is omitted from some rows. Given values are once, few, many or a class for expanded clones.

many,NA,TRBV5-1,TRBJ1-4,CASSLAVIGTEPTNEKLFF,TGCGCCAGCAGCTTGGCCGTTATTGGGACGGAACCAACTAATGAAAAACTGTTTTTT
NA,NA,TRBV5-1,TRBJ1-1,CASSSLETGMNTEAFF,TGCGCCAGCAGCTCCCTGGAGACAGGAATGAACACTGAAGCTTTCTTT
NA,TRBD2,TRBV9,TRBJ2-3,CASSVLAGAPDTQYF,TGTGCCAGCAGCGTTCTGGCGGGAGCTCCAGATACGCAGTATTTT
few,TRBD2,TRBV27,TRBJ2-2,CASTPTSGSLVGELFF,TGTGCCAGCACCCCGACTAGCGGGAGTCTGGTGGGGGAGCTGTTTTTT
few,TRBD2,TRBV6-5,TRBJ2-2,CASSYRPPLAANTGELFF,TGTGCCAGCAGTTACCGACCCCCACTAGCGGCGAACACCGGGGAGCTGTTTTTT
NA,TRBD1,TRBV14,TRBJ2-5,CASSFAGTGWETQYF,TGTGCCAGCAGCTTCGCCGGGACAGGGTGGGAGACCCAGTACTTC
NA,TRBD2,TRBV11-2,TRBJ2-7,CASSPSFYSGGLSSYEQYF,TGTGCCAGCAGCCCCAGTTTTTATTCGGGAGGGCTAAGCTCCTACGAGCAGTACTTC
NA,TRBD1,TRBV5-1,TRBJ2-2,CASSPTGAPTGELFF,TGCGCCAGCAGCCCAACAGGGGCCCCCACCGGGGAGCTGTTTTTT
many,NA,TRBV5-4,TRBJ1-4,CASSSGTGNEKLFF,TGTGCCAGCAGCTCTGGGACGGGTAATGAAAAACTGTTTTTT
NA,TRBD1,TRBV12-3/TRBV12-4,TRBJ1-1,CASSDWDRVGTEAFF,TGTGCCAGCAGTGACTGGGACAGGGTGGGCACTGAAGCTTTCTTT
NA,TRBD1,TRBV7-6,TRBJ2-7,CASSAGTGGTYEQYF,TGTGCCAGCAGCGCCGGGACAGGCGGGACCTACGAGCAGTACTTC
NA,NA,TRBV11-2,TRBJ2-1,CASSLGRVTYNEQFF,TGTGCCAGCAGCTTAGGCAGGGTCACCTACAATGAGCAGTTCTTC
NA,TRBD1,TRBV12-3/TRBV12-4,TRBJ1-5,CASSRTGANQPQHF,TGTGCCAGCAGTAGGACAGGGGCAAATCAGCCCCAGCATTTT
few,TRBD2,TRBV7-2,TRBJ2-5,CASSLTPGTSGLDQETQYF,TGTGCCAGCAGCTTAACTCCCGGGACTAGCGGGTTAGACCAAGAGACCCAGTACTTC
NA,TRBD1,TRBV20-1,TRBJ2-7,CSASVPGTESSYEQYF,TGCAGTGCTAGCGTCCCCGGGACAGAATCCTCCTACGAGCAGTACTTC
NA,NA,TRBV20-1,TRBJ1-5,CSARERLGTNQPQHF,TGCAGTGCTAGAGAAAGGCTAGGCACCAATCAGCCCCAGCATTTT
few,TRBD2,TRBV30,TRBJ2-5,CASRPGRGVMETQYF,TGTGCCTCCCGCCCGGGGCGGGGGGTTATGGAGACCCAGTACTTC
few,TRBD1,TRBV3-1,TRBJ2-5,CASSQFQTGIETQYF,TGTGCCAGCAGCCAATTCCAGACAGGGATTGAGACCCAGTACTTC
NA,NA,TRBV15,TRBJ1-1,CATSPQGLNTEAFF,TGTGCCACCAGCCCTCAGGGTTTGAACACTGAAGCTTTCTTT
NA,TRBD2,TRBV7-7,TRBJ2-5,CASSPTGLAGGETQYF,TGTGCTAGCAGCCCGACGGGACTAGCGGGAGGCGAGACCCAGTACTTC
once,NA,TRBV23-1,TRBJ1-5,CASSARGFNQPQHF,TGCGCCAGCAGTGCACGGGGGTTTAATCAGCCCCAGCATTTT